A single sample is the source of the 26 T cell receptor beta chains below, sequenced in a study of T cells in localized non-small cell lung cancer. The table came from immunoSEQ multiplex PCR; TCRdb's copy has only in-frame clones and leaves some out. The sample has around 3,400 clones; about 20% are singletons. The sample here was lung tumor tissue, taken before any cancer treatment. These TCRs come from a woman aged 40-75 years with stage III squamous cell lung carcinoma.

This clone was recorded a few times. The chain employs TRBV4-1 and TRBJ2-1; a possible D gene is TRBD1 (6 bases). V lost 1 base and J lost 9, with 10 bases in between. Per germline, CDR1 MGHRA and CDR2 YSYEKL. This CDR3 is 13 amino acids long. Written as DNA, the CDR3 is TGCGCCAGCAGCCAAGGGGACACTGGTGAGCAGTTCTTC. It encodes CASSQGDTGEQFF.

The chain joins TRBV6-8 to TRBJ1-1, with D hard to call. CDR1 is MNHGY, CDR2 SAAAGT, per germline. CDR3 size: 12 residues. The germline V and J ends were trimmed by 8 bases and 4 bases, with 11 bases remaining between them. The CDR3 region is CASSNRGTEAFF. The CDR3 DNA sequence: TGTGCCAGCTCGAACCGAGGCACTGAAGCTTTCTTT.

This clone was observed a handful of times. The rearrangement links TRBV6-8 to TRBJ2-4; a possible D gene is TRBD1 (6 bases). Trimming cost V 10 bases and J 7 bases, with 17 bases left between them. The germline V gene has CDR1 MNHGY and CDR2 SAAAGT. The CDR3 consists of 13 residues. CDR3 coding DNA: TGTGCCACCCGGACTTCTAGGGGGAACATTCAGTACTTC. It yields the protein CATRTSRGNIQYF.

This clone was detected once. The V call is TRBV19, the J call TRBJ2-2; a possible D gene is TRBD1 (6 bases). Germline V CDR1 and CDR2: LNHDA, SQIVND (reference sequence). V lost 0 bases, J lost 4 bases, and 9 bases lay in between. This CDR3 region has 15 residues. The CDR3 spells CASSIEQGGTGELFF. Written as DNA, the CDR3 is TGTGCCAGTAGTATAGAACAGGGTGGCACCGGGGAGCTGTTTTTT.

This sequence joins TRBV28 and TRBJ1-2; D gene uncertain. From germline, CDR1 is MDHEN and CDR2 SYDVKM. The CDR3 has 14 amino acids. Trimming cost V 3 bases and J 4 bases, with 12 bases left between them. The CDR3 region is CASSLDLTVYGYTF. Here the CDR3 DNA reads TGTGCCAGCAGTTTGGATTTAACGGTCTATGGCTACACCTTC.

This clone was seen many times. The V gene is TRBV7-2, the J gene TRBJ1-5, with D maybe TRBD1 (6 bases). Trimming removed 4 bases at V and 6 bases at J, with 10 bases between. The CDR3 runs to 13 residues. Germline V gene data show CDR1 as SGHTA and CDR2 as FQGNSA. The CDR3: CASSYQQGQPQHF. CDR3 sequence (DNA): TGTGCCAGCAGCTACCAACAGGGTCAGCCCCAGCATTTT.

This clone was seen only a few times. The chain recombines TRBV11-3 with TRBJ2-5; D is perhaps TRBD2 (6 bases). The CDR3 consists of 14 residues. Germline assignment: CDR1 SGHNT and CDR2 YENEEA. V lost 4 bases, J lost 3 bases, and 12 bases lay in between. CDR3 in DNA: TGTGCCAGCAGCTCCTCGTGGGGGGAAGAGACCCAGTACTTC. Translation: CASSSSWGEETQYF. Complete variable domain (other parts from reference TRBV11-3 and TRBJ2-5): EAGVVQSPRYKIIEKKQPVAFWCNPISGHNTLYWYLQNLGQGPELLIRYENEEAVDDSQLPKDRFSAERLKGVDSTLKIQPAELGDSAVYLCASSSSWGEETQYFGPGTRLLVL.

This chain joins TRBV18 and TRBJ2-7; possibly TRBD2 for D (5 bases). The CDR3 consists of 14 residues. V gave up 6 bases and J gave up 0 bases, with 12 bases separating them. The germline CDR1 and CDR2 sequences are KGHSH and LQKENI. CDR3 in amino acids: CASSPSQNSYEQYF. The CDR3 DNA is TGTGCCAGCTCTCCTAGCCAGAACTCCTACGAGCAGTACTTC.

This clone appeared a few times. The V call is TRBV30, the J call TRBJ1-4, with D uncertain. There are 12 residues in the CDR3. Germline CDR1 GTSNPN, CDR2 SVGIG (reference sequence). V was clipped by 1 base and J by 8 bases, with 8 bases between them. The CDR3 DNA sequence: TGTGCCTGGAGTGCCTCAGGAGAAAAACTGTTTTTT. It is translated as CAWSASGEKLFF. Together with reference TRBV30 and TRBJ1-4, the CDR3 gives the full variable domain: SQTIHQWPATLVQPVGSPLSLECTVEGTSNPNLYWYRQAAGRGLQLLFYSVGIGQISSEVPQNLSASRPQDRQFILSSKKLLLSDSGFYLCAWSASGEKLFFGSGTQLSVL.

This clone appeared a few times. This chain connects TRBV11-3 to TRBJ2-1, with 14 bases aligning to TRBD2. After removal of 5 bases from V and 7 bases from J, the junction contained 4 bases not matched to a gene. The length of the CDR3 is 15 residues. CDR1 and CDR2 (germline): SGHNT, YENEEA. The CDR3 loop reads CASSTGTSGGNEQFF. For the CDR3, the DNA is TGTGCCAGCAGCACCGGGACTAGCGGGGGTAATGAGCAGTTCTTC.

This clone showed up just a few times. The germline gene is not matched at one end of the junction; a read error may be the cause. CDR3 nucleotide sequence: TGTGCCAGCAGTTTAGAAGGGGGGGGGCGCCTGGGCGAGCAGCACTTC. Its translation is CASSLEGGGRLGEQHF. The V and J genes are TRBV28 and TRBJ2-7, with a weak D call TRBD2 (7 bases). The CDR3 has 16 residues. Germline CDR1 reads MDHEN; CDR2 reads SYDVKM.

In this sample, this clone is medium-sized (0.01 to 0.1%). The chain is built from TRBV6-8 and TRBJ2-1; 8 bases fit TRBD2. Germline V gives CDR1 MNHGY, CDR2 SAAAGT. The trim removed 6 bases at V and 0 bases at J, leaving 4 bases unmatched. The CDR3 runs to 15 residues. Here the CDR3 DNA reads TGTGCCAGCAGCTCCGGGACTAGCTCCTACAATGAGCAGTTCTTC. It specifies CASSSGTSSYNEQFF.

The rearrangement joins TRBV12-5 to TRBJ1-5; no reliable D call. The germline CDR1 and CDR2 sequences are LGHNT and FRNRAP. CDR3 length: 13 residues. The ends were cut back, 6 bases at V and 6 bases at J, with 12 bases in the middle. The CDR3, as DNA: TGTGCTAGTGGGCCGGAGGGAGGTCAGCCCCAGCATTTT. It is translated as CASGPEGGQPQHF. Full variable domain (outside the CDR3, taken from reference TRBV12-5 and TRBJ1-5): DARVTQTPRHKVTEMGQEVTMRCQPILGHNTVFWYRQTMMQGLELLAYFRNRAPLDDSGMPKDRFSAEMPDATLATLKIQPSEPRDSAVYFCASGPEGGQPQHFGDGTRLSIL.

This clone was detected only a few times. The rearrangement joins TRBV11-3 to TRBJ2-2; possible D gene TRBD2, 7 bases. This CDR3 is 16 amino acids long. CDR1 is SGHNT and CDR2 is YENEEA in the germline V gene. V lost 5 bases, J lost 2 bases, and 15 bases lay in between. CDR3 in DNA: TGTGCCAGCAGCACACAGGGAGGGTTTAACACCGGGGAGCTGTTTTTT. Its translation: CASSTQGGFNTGELFF.

This clone was seen a few times. The junction differs from germline at one of its ends, possibly a read error. The chain has TRBV11-3 and TRBJ2-2; D is possibly TRBD2 (5 bases). From germline, CDR1 is SGHNT and CDR2 YENEEA. This CDR3 comprises 15 residues. CDR3 bases: TGTGCCAGCAGCCTAGACGGGAAACGATCCGGGGAGCTGTTTTTT. Protein: CASSLDGKRSGELFF.

This chain connects TRBV9 to TRBJ2-5; TRBD2 aligns across 14 bases. V shed 9 bases, J shed 5 bases, and the junction held 9 bases outside the gene matches. The CDR3 has 15 amino acids. Germline values: CDR1 SGDLS, CDR2 YYNGEE. The CDR3 here is CATQRGLAGVETQYF. The CDR3 DNA follows: TGTGCCACCCAACGGGGACTAGCGGGAGTGGAGACCCAGTACTTC. Full variable domain (outside the CDR3, taken from reference TRBV9 and TRBJ2-5): DSGVTQTPKHLITATGQRVTLRCSPRSGDLSVYWYQQSLDQGLQFLIQYYNGEERAKGNILERFSAQQFPDLHSELNLSSLELGDSALYFCATQRGLAGVETQYFGPGTRLLVL.

The table lists this clone with a count of one. This chain connects TRBV14 to TRBJ1-4; D remains ambiguous. Germline loops: CDR1 SGHDN, CDR2 FVKESK. The CDR3 is 17 amino acids. The V end was cut by 3 bases, the J end by 0 bases, with 14 bases between. The CDR3 protein is CASSQAETLATNEKLFF. CDR3 nucleotide sequence: TGTGCCAGCAGCCAGGCCGAGACCCTCGCAACTAATGAAAAACTGTTTTTT.

This clone was counted between two and nine times. DNA of the CDR3: TGTGCCAGCAGCTTAGATCGACAGGGGTCAACCTACGAGCAGTACTTC. Protein: CASSLDRQGSTYEQYF. The V call is TRBV11-3, the J call TRBJ2-7, with 8 bases that match TRBD1. The J segment lost 2 bases and the V segment lost 0 bases, leaving 6 bases of the junction unmatched. The CDR3 has 16 amino acids. Germline CDR1 reads SGHNT; CDR2 reads YENEEA.

This clone was seen a few times. The chain recombines TRBV6-8 with TRBJ1-5; 7 bases align to TRBD1. V gave up 4 bases and J gave up 4 bases; unmatched junction bases: 7. The germline V gene encodes CDR1 MNHGY and CDR2 SAAAGT. This CDR3 is 15 amino acids long. CDR3 in DNA: TGTGCCAGCAGTTGGGGGACAGACGAAAATCAGCCCCAGCATTTT. Protein sequence: CASSWGTDENQPQHF.

The chain uses TRBV28 and TRBJ1-2, with D perhaps matching TRBD1 (6 bases). Per germline, CDR1 MDHEN and CDR2 SYDVKM. Trimming took 6 bases from V and 9 from J, leaving 14 bases between them. The length of the CDR3 is 12 residues. The CDR3 nucleotides read TGTGCCAGCAGCCAGGGGTGGGAGAGCTACACCTTC. Translating it yields CASSQGWESYTF.

This clone has only a few counts. This chain joins TRBV11-3 and TRBJ1-2; 7 positions agree with TRBD1. CDR1 SGHNT and CDR2 YENEEA come from the germline V gene. J lost 5 bases, V lost 3 bases, and 6 bases had no gene match. The CDR3 is made up of 14 amino acids. The CDR3, as DNA: TGTGCCAGCAGCTTCAGGGGGGTTGGGTATGGCTACACCTTC. Its protein is CASSFRGVGYGYTF.

This clone was detected only a few times. The chain carries TRBV30 and TRBJ2-7, with D tentatively TRBD2 (5 bases). Trimming pared 0 bases from V and 12 bases from J, leaving 12 bases between. This CDR3 has 11 residues. The V gene's germline CDR1 is GTSNPN and CDR2 SVGIG (reference sequence). This chain's CDR3 is CAWSVAGLWYF. The CDR3 nucleotides are TGTGCCTGGAGTGTTGCGGGTCTTTGGTACTTC.

This chain joins TRBV30 and TRBJ2-7; D possibly corresponds to TRBD2 (5 bases). The germline V gene has CDR1 GTSNPN and CDR2 SVGIG (reference sequence). The V end was cut by 0 bases, the J end by 7 bases, with 13 bases between. The CDR3 runs to 13 residues. CDR3 DNA sequence: TGTGCCTGGAGTGTACTAGGAATGGGGGAGCAGTACTTC. Its protein product is CAWSVLGMGEQYF.

This clone showed up many times. J is TRBJ1-1 and V is TRBV11-3, with TRBD1 identical over 8 bases. The germline gives CDR1 SGHNT, CDR2 YENEEA. The CDR3 length is 16 residues. V was pared by 5 bases and J by 0 bases, with 8 bases of the junction left unmatched. The CDR3 nucleotides read TGTGCCAGCAGCCAAGGGACAGGCCTTATGAACACTGAAGCTTTCTTT. Translation: CASSQGTGLMNTEAFF.

This clone has more than one count but fewer than ten. The chain is built from TRBV9 and TRBJ2-1; 13 bases map to TRBD2. The CDR3 is 17 residues long. J gave up 0 bases and V 4 bases, and 4 bases lay outside the gene matches. Germline V gene lookup returns CDR1 SGDLS and CDR2 YYNGEE. The CDR3 sequence: CASSSRTSGSSYNEQFF. The CDR3 coding sequence is TGTGCCAGCAGCTCAAGGACTAGCGGGAGCTCCTACAATGAGCAGTTCTTC.

The chain joins TRBV5-1 to TRBJ1-1; D gene ambiguous. This CDR3 spans 14 amino acids. Trimming shortened V by 0 bases and J by 1 base, and 7 bases separated the two germline ends. Germline V lookup: CDR1 SGHRS, CDR2 YFSETQ. CDR3 sequence: CASSLVPGNTEAFF. The DNA of the CDR3 is TGCGCCAGCAGCTTGGTACCCGGGAACACTGAAGCTTTCTTT.